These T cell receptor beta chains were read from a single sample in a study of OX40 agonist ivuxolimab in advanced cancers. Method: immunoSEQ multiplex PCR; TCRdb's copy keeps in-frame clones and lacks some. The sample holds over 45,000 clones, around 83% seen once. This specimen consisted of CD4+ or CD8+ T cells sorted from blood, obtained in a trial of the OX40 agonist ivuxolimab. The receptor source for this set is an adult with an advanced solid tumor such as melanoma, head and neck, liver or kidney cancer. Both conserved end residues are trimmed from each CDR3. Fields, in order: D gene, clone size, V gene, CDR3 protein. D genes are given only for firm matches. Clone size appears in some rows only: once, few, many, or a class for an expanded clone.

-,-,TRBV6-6,ASKQGFAGELF
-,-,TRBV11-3,ASSPHTGTDTQY
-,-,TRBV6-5,ASRRDKNTEAF
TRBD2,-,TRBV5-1,ASSLDRTSGSPYEQY
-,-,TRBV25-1,ASSESGGKDGYT
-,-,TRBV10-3,ALKRGEGYGYT
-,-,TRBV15,ATSNRNSDEKLF
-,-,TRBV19,ASSRTSGSNQPQH
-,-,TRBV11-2,ASSLDPAVNEQY
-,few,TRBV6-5,ASSYGVGRYYGYT
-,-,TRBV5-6,ASSLGQSLQF
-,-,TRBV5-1,ASSLFQDSKVNTEAF
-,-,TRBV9,ASSVVPGFYGYT
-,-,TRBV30,AWSTGARGQF
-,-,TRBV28,ASSLRPGFTYNEQF
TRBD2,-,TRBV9,ASSPIGAGGSYEQY
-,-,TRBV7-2,ASSYTQETQY
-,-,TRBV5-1,ASSVPRGTDTQY
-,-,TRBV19,ASRAGTSTEAF
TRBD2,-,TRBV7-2,ASSLVHGLGEETQY
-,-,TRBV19,ASSMGRGAIGSNQPQH
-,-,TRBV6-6,ASTRTDSNTGELF
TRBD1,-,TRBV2,ASEDRFYEQY
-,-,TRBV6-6,ASSFNEKLF
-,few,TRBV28,ASSPWTDPSEQY
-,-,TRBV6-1,ASSEGQGRGSGNTIY
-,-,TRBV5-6,ASSLAGEGYNEQF
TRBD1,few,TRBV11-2,ASSFVKGAGGYT
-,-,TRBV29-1,SVGQGKTEAF
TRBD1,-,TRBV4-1,ASSERTGSHGYT
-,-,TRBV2,ASGADSSYNEQF
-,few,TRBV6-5,ASSYLRGWATEAF
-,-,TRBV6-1,ASRWGESSGNTIY
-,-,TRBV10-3,AISRQNTEAF
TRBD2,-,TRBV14,ASSQEGREGRETQY
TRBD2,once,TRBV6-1,ASRGLAGGSEQY
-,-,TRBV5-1,ASSLEGPYEQY
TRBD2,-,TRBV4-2,ASSQGGLAGSYEQY
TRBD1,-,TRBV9,ASSGSGTGHTDTQY
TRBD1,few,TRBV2,ASSVPGAGGNYGYT
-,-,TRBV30,AWSGTLGEKLF
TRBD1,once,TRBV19,ASSIGLGQGPGQPQH
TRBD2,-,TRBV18,ASSSTSGGVQETQY
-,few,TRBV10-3,AISGSNQPQH
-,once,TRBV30,AWSLRVGTQF
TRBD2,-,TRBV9,ASSVDSGGRTQY
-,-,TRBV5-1,ASSLAGWRGRSYNEQF
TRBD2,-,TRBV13,ASSPSPGASGSYEQY
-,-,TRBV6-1,ASSLRMNTEAF
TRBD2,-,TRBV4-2,ASRPTSGSYNEQF
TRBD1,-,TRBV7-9,ASSQGTGGYQPQH
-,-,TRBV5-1,ASSVLGLVGSPLH
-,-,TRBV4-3,ASSQDLQGNYGYT
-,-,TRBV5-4,ASSLWVFHGYT
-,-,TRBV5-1,ASSLAGPKYNEQF
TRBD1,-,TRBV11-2,ASSLTRTGAERQF
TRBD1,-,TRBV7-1,ASSLLPGGAYGYT
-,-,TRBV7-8,ASSSRRMNTEAF
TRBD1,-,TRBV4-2,ASSQADRGRSGNTIY
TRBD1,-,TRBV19,ASSPQGGTDTQY